Below, 7 T cell receptor beta chains from the same sample are listed, as sequenced in a study of immune heterogeneity within non-small cell lung tumors (dated 2018 in TCRdb). The instrument given in TCRdb is HiSeq X Ten. A multiplex PCR system amplified the TCR beta CDR3 region, with a first 10-cycle round using 32 V-gene forward and 13 J-gene reverse primers. Clones were called with MiXCR by TCRdb after fastp trimmed the public reads at Q25, and only in-frame beta chains were retained. Each record represents a unique CDR3 protein, reported with the most common genes and DNA among its rows. In this sample the table shows 22,000 or so distinct CDR3 sequences, less than 35% of which occur a single time. The ten top clones hold 4.1% of the sample. Genomic DNA extracted from bulk tumor tissue served as TCR template, with around 590 ng gDNA amplified per sample. During surgery, multiple biopsies were taken from each primary tumor and placed as far apart as possible within the tumor mass. The study cohort was described as untreated and was composed of newly diagnosed NSCLC cases undergoing curative surgery.

Material for sequencing was lung tumor tissue. These receptors were collected from a man aged 35-49 years with non-small cell lung cancer.

The chain couples TRBV12-3 or TRBV12-4 to TRBJ1-6; D is undetermined. The CDR3 has 12 amino acids. Trimming cost V 5 bases and J 12 bases, with 11 bases left between them. The CDR3, as DNA: TGTGCCAGCAGTGGAACTAGTGGACCCCTCCACTTT. Encoded protein: CASSGTSGPLHF.

This clonotype was seen more than once but under ten times. The V gene is TRBV4-2, the J gene TRBJ2-2; the match to TRBD2 covers 9 bases. CDR1 is LGHNA and CDR2 is YNFKEQ in the germline V gene. The CDR3 has 16 residues. The J segment lost 6 bases and the V segment lost 1 base, leaving 6 bases of the junction unmatched. CDR3 residues: CASSQVLAGGAGELFF. CDR3 DNA: TGTGCCAGCAGCCAAGTTCTGGCGGGAGGGGCCGGGGAGCTGTTTTTT.

V usage is TRBV11-2 and J usage is TRBJ2-3; 7 positions agree with TRBD2. Germline V gene data show CDR1 as SGHAT and CDR2 as FQNNGV. With 1 base clipped from V and 2 bases from J, the junction kept 12 bases outside the gene matches. There are 18 residues in the CDR3. The CDR3 spells CASSLALRASGYTDTQYF. As DNA, the CDR3 is TGTGCCAGCAGCTTAGCCCTCCGGGCTAGCGGATACACAGATACGCAGTATTTT.

This clonotype was counted at least ten times. This rearrangement joins TRBV3-1 to TRBJ2-7; 8 bases are a match to TRBD2. V lost 0 bases to trimming and J lost 1 base; unmatched junction nucleotides: 5. CDR3 length: 16 amino acids. Germline assignment: CDR1 LGHDT and CDR2 YNNKEL (reference sequence). CDR3 sequence reads: CASSQDLVAGSYEQYF. The DNA for the CDR3 is TGTGCCAGCAGCCAAGATCTGGTAGCGGGATCCTACGAGCAGTACTTC.

This clonotype was seen only a few times. The chain combines TRBV27 with TRBJ2-3; TRBD2 matches 13 bases. With 8 bases clipped from V and 4 bases from J, the junction kept 15 bases outside the gene matches. Looked up from germline, CDR1 is MNHEY and CDR2 is SMNVEV (reference sequence). CDR3 size: 18 residues. CDR3 sequence (DNA): TGTGCCAGCTACCGAGGGACTAGCGGGGCCCCGGCTTCAGATACGCAGTATTTT. It translates to CASYRGTSGAPASDTQYF.

This chain joins TRBV5-1 and TRBJ1-1; weak D call: TRBD1 (6 bases). V was pared by 4 bases and J by 2 bases, with 12 bases between. In germline, CDR1 is SGHRS, CDR2 YFSETQ. CDR3 length: 14 amino acids. The CDR3 sequence is CASSGGTSNTEAFF. The CDR3 nucleotides are TGCGCCAGCAGCGGAGGGACATCCAACACTGAAGCTTTCTTT. The full variable domain, completed using reference TRBV5-1 and TRBJ1-1, is KAGVTQTPRYLIKTRGQQVTLSCSPISGHRSVSWYQQTPGQGLQFLFEYFSETQRNKGNFPGRFSGRQFSNSRSEMNVSTLELGDSALYLCASSGGTSNTEAFFGQGTRLTVV.

The V and J genes are TRBV9 and TRBJ1-6; D is possibly TRBD1 (6 bases). Trimming took off 4 bases at V and 5 bases at J, with 10 bases between the two ends. CDR1 is SGDLS, CDR2 YYNGEE, per germline. This CDR3 comprises 14 residues. The CDR3 DNA is TGTGCCAGCAGCCCAGACAGGAATAATTCACCCCTCCACTTT. Encoded protein: CASSPDRNNSPLHF.